The clone carrying this T cell receptor (beta chain) was found once. Its target is not known. The V and J ends lost 6 bases and 1 base, in that order; junction bases with no gene match: 13. The germline V gene has CDR1 MNHEY and CDR2 SMNVEV (reference sequence). This CDR3 has 17 residues. The authors loaded 150 to 250 ng DNA, some 32,000 T cell genomes, into sorted-subset replicate PCRs. Here immunoSEQ multiplex PCR was the method, and the copy in TCRdb shows in-frame clones only, minus some. The profile shows about 2,100,000 clones, under 95% of them singletons. Cells designated naive CD8 were CD45RO-negative and were positively selected for CCR7, with terminally differentiated effector memory CD45RA+ cells excluded. This specimen comes from a study of shared clonotypes between healthy human individuals. Study as a whole: Each donor had three CD4 naive, three CD4 memory, two CD8 naive and one CD8 memory plate.

Whole-study findings and limits: A limitation of the genetic and exposure-history diversity represented arose from few donors.

The chain employs TRBV27 and TRBJ1-1; 8 bases are a match to TRBD1. This receptor was identified in a man between 18 and 29 years old in good health. Some clones in this sample may be carry-over from other donors' samples. The sequenced sample consisted of naive CD8+ T cells from PBMCs. CDR3 sequence: CASSKGVGTGWNTEAFF. CDR3 nucleotides: TGTGCCAGCAGCAAGGGGGTCGGGACAGGCTGGAACACTGAAGCTTTCTTT.